The rows below give T cell receptor beta chains drawn from one sample of a study of T cells in Graves' hyperthyroidism and ophthalmopathy. TCRdb independently ran MiXCR on the multiplex PCR reads; one entry per CDR3 protein. The sample lists roughly 300,000 distinct CDR3 sequences, 14% occurring once. Material: blood. All receptors come from a woman in her 30s with Graves' hyperthyroidism. The CDR3 runs from the conserved cysteine through the conserved F or W. Each record gives: CDR3 protein, CDR3 DNA, clone size, J gene, V gene, D gene. A D gene is named only where the DNA matches it firmly. Only part of the rows carry a size: once, few, many, or a class if the clone is expanded.

CASSFRTSGRSEQYF | TGTGCCAGCAGCTTTAGAACCAGCGGGAGGTCCGAGCAGTACTTC | . | TRBJ2-7 | TRBV5-6 | TRBD2
CASLGRVGAGELFF | TGTGCCAGCTTGGGTCGGGTTGGCGCCGGGGAGCTGTTTTTT | many | TRBJ2-2 | TRBV2 | .
CASSWPGTGQLGEAFF | TGTGCCAGCAGTTGGCCCGGGACAGGGCAACTAGGTGAAGCTTTCTTT | many | TRBJ1-1 | TRBV28 | TRBD1
CASSPLAGGLLYEQYF | TGTGCCAGCAGCCCCCTAGCGGGAGGGCTTCTCTACGAGCAGTACTTC | many | TRBJ2-7 | TRBV3-1 | TRBD2
CSIGRVSKQYF | TGCAGTATCGGGAGGGTTTCCAAGCAGTACTTC | . | TRBJ2-7 | TRBV29-1 | TRBD2
CASSHTMGDEQYF | TGTGCCAGCAGCCACACGATGGGCGACGAGCAGTACTTC | . | TRBJ2-7 | TRBV7-9 | .
CASSLVITYEQYF | TGTGCCAGCAGCTTAGTTATTACCTACGAGCAGTACTTC | many | TRBJ2-7 | TRBV7-2 | .
CASSQGPGLTYNEQFF | TGTGCCAGCAGCCAGGGCCCAGGATTGACCTACAATGAGCAGTTCTTC | . | TRBJ2-1 | TRBV3-1 | .
CAISESSGREKLFF | TGTGCCATCAGTGAGTCGAGTGGCCGGGAAAAACTGTTTTTT | few | TRBJ1-4 | TRBV10-3 | .
CASSYGGVGTSSHEQFF | TGTGCCAGCAGTTACGGGGGGGTCGGGACTAGCTCCCATGAGCAGTTCTTC | . | TRBJ2-1 | TRBV6-2/TRBV6-3 | TRBD2
CASRPTSGETQYF | TGTGCCAGCAGGCCAACTAGTGGAGAGACCCAGTACTTC | many | TRBJ2-5 | TRBV12-3/TRBV12-4 | .
CASSSLAGVVETQYF | TGTGCCAGCAGCTCATTAGCGGGAGTGGTTGAGACCCAGTACTTC | many | TRBJ2-5 | TRBV11-2 | TRBD2
CASSSGSYYEQYF | TGTGCCAGCAGTAGCGGGAGTTACTACGAGCAGTACTTC | many | TRBJ2-7 | TRBV28 | TRBD2
CASSPFGMNTEAFF | TGTGCCAGCAGCCCCTTCGGGATGAACACTGAAGCTTTCTTT | many | TRBJ1-1 | TRBV7-9 | .
CSAPPLVGRRVYEQYF | TGCAGCGCTCCACCTCTCGTAGGTAGGAGAGTCTACGAGCAGTACTTC | . | TRBJ2-7 | TRBV29-1 | .
CSVDTGGHGELFF | TGCAGCGTTGACACAGGGGGCCACGGGGAGCTGTTTTTT | . | TRBJ2-2 | TRBV29-1 | TRBD1
CASSWGRGTEVFF | . | . | TRBJ1-1 | TRBV6-9 | .
CASSFGGWYEQFF | TGTGCCAGCAGTTTTGGGGGTTGGTATGAGCAGTTCTTC | many | TRBJ2-1 | TRBV28 | .
CASSLALGRGEKLFF | TGTGCCAGCAGCTTAGCGCTGGGGCGCGGGGAAAAACTGTTTTTT | many | TRBJ1-4 | TRBV7-9 | .
CASSLLTGLDQPQHF | TGTGCCAGCAGTTTACTTACAGGCCTAGATCAGCCCCAGCATTTT | many | TRBJ1-5 | TRBV28 | .
CASSDSGPTLDTQYF | TGTGCCAGCAGTGATTCGGGCCCAACCCTGGATACGCAGTATTTT | few | TRBJ2-3 | TRBV25-1 | .
CASSRGGGETQYF | TGTGCCAGCAGCCGCGGGGGCGGGGAGACCCAGTACTTC | many | TRBJ2-5 | TRBV2 | .
CASSLSRGSDKQYF | TGTGCCAGCAGTCTCTCCAGGGGCTCGGACAAGCAGTACTTC | few | TRBJ2-7 | TRBV27 | .
CASSTASNSPLHF | TGTGCCAGCTCAACGGCGAGTAATTCACCCCTCCACTTT | . | TRBJ1-6 | TRBV18 | .
CASRKGISGEQFF | TGTGCCAGCAGAAAGGGAATTAGCGGCGAGCAGTTCTTC | many | TRBJ2-1 | TRBV7-9 | .
CASSLRVGRNTEAFF | TGTGCCAGCAGCTTACGGGTCGGGAGGAACACTGAAGCTTTCTTT | few | TRBJ1-1 | TRBV7-8 | .
CATAGRLYEQYF | TGTGCCACCGCCGGCCGGCTCTACGAGCAGTACTTC | medium-sized | TRBJ2-7 | TRBV2 | .
CASSDSVGTGINIQYF | TGTGCCAGCAGTGACAGCGTCGGGACAGGGATAAACATTCAGTACTTC | . | TRBJ2-4 | TRBV6-2/TRBV6-3 | TRBD1
CASTDTLAKNIQYF | TGTGCCAGCACCGACACCCTAGCCAAAAACATTCAGTACTTC | many | TRBJ2-4 | TRBV12-3/TRBV12-4 | .
CASSPLGDAETVPLPDTQYF | TGTGCCAGCAGCCCCCTGGGGGATGCGGAGACTGTACCCCTGCCAGATACGCAGTATTTT | many | TRBJ2-3 | TRBV7-3 | .
CASSDPVDFDEQFF | TGTGCCAGCAGTGATCCGGTGGACTTTGATGAGCAGTTCTTC | . | TRBJ2-1 | TRBV2 | .
CASSSPTGAQEAFF | TGTGCCAGCAGTTCGCCCACAGGGGCCCAAGAAGCTTTCTTT | few | TRBJ1-1 | TRBV12-3/TRBV12-4 | TRBD1
CASSFPGSGAEQYF | TGTGCCAGCAGCTTTCCGGGCTCGGGAGCCGAGCAGTACTTC | many | TRBJ2-7 | TRBV5-5 | .
CASSSLGDTVNEQFF | TGCGCCAGCAGCTCGTTAGGGGACACAGTCAATGAGCAGTTCTTC | many | TRBJ2-1 | TRBV5-1 | .
CASSQGRNPLYEQYF | TGTGCCAGCAGCCAAGGGCGGAACCCACTGTACGAGCAGTACTTC | few | TRBJ2-7 | TRBV3-1 | .